This TCR beta chain originates from a study of T cell responses to AZD1222 COVID-19 vaccine. About the study: Pooled samples include second doses given at about 4 or 12 weeks.

Study-level results: The study reported that nearly half of spike-specific TCRs target unmutated variant regions.

This clone showed up just once. As yet, its antigen is unknown. The repertoire was sequenced with immunoSEQ multiplex PCR; TCRdb's copy has only in-frame clones and lacks some. Of 45,000 to 70,000 clones detected, more than 75% appear once; the ten largest clones hold 16%. Sequenced here: peripheral blood, sampled on day 0 of AZD1222 vaccination. This receptor was identified in an adult in good health.

The CDR3 region has the DNA TGCGCCAGCAGCTTAACAGGGGGTGGAAATGAGCAGTTCTTC. This gives the protein CASSLTGGGNEQFF. The rearrangement links TRBV5-1 to TRBJ2-1, with 8 bases lining up with TRBD1. V lost 2 bases and J lost 7; bases outside the gene matches: 5. The CDR3 contains 14 residues. From germline, CDR1 is SGHRS and CDR2 YFSETQ.